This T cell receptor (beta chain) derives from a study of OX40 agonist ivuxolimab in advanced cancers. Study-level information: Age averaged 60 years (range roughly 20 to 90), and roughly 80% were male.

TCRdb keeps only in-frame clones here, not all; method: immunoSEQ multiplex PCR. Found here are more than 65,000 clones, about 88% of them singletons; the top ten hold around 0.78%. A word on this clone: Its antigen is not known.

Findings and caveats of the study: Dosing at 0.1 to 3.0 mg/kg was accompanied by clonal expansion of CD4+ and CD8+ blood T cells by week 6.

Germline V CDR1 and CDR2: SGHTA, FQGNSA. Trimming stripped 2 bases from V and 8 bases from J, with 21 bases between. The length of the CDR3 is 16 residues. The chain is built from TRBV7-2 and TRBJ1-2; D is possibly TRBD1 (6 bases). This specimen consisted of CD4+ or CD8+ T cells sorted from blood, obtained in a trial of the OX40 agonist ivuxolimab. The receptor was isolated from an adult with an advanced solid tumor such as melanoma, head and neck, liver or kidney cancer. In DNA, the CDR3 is TGTGCCAGCAGCTTACGCCGGACAGACAGGACGAACGGCTACACCTTC. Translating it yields CASSLRRTDRTNGYTF.